This T cell receptor beta chain emerged from a study of cytomegalovirus exposure and HLA in healthy donors. The CDR3 is 12 amino acids. V shed 2 bases and J shed 10 bases, with 9 bases lying between them. Germline CDR1 is ENHRY and CDR2 is SYGVKD. This table comes from immunoSEQ multiplex PCR, and its TCRdb copy is limited to in-frame clones, with some not included. The table records roughly 150,000 clones, 85% to 90% of them present only once. Findings and limits, study-wide: Later, an analysis found that TCR clusters from the first cohort tended to co-occur in the 120 or so validation repertoires.

As concerns this clone: The antigen is undetermined.

The chain recombines TRBV10-3 with TRBJ2-1; TRBD1 is a possible D gene (5 bases). This receptor was identified in a woman between 18 and 29 years old in good health and CMV-seropositive. Specimen: PBMCs. CDR3: CAISETGWEQFF. The CDR3 DNA follows: TGTGCCATCAGTGAGACAGGATGGGAGCAGTTCTTC.